This passage covers 18 T cell receptor beta chains from one sample sequenced in a study of T-cell memory formation after mild COVID-19. Via MiXCR, TCRdb re-called the 5' RACE reads, giving one row per CDR3 protein. Here the sample spans roughly 310,000 distinct CDR3 sequences, about a sixth being singletons. The sample taken for sequencing was PBMCs or a T cell subset sorted from them (not recorded which). The receptors originated from a man aged 18 to 30 who had mild COVID-19 (a few samples of this study predate the infection). Cell type and time point are not known.

The chain links TRBV18 to TRBJ2-1, with 9 bases identical to TRBD2. Trimming removed 1 base from V and 9 bases from J; junction bases left unmatched: 7. The germline V gene encodes CDR1 KGHSH and CDR2 LQKENI. The CDR3 spans 15 residues. The CDR3 DNA reads as TGTGCCAGCTCACCACTCGCGGGGGGGGCCACTGAGCAGTTCTTC. This translates into CASSPLAGGATEQFF.

This clonotype was seen a handful of times. The chain is built from TRBV6-5 and TRBJ1-5, with D perhaps TRBD1 (5 bases). Germline V gene data show CDR1 as MNHEY and CDR2 as SVGAGI. This CDR3 has 14 amino acids. Trimming took 5 bases from V and 7 from J, leaving 15 bases between them. The CDR3 nucleotides are TGTGCCAGCAGTCCTCAGGGTCGAGGACAGCCCCAGCATTTT. Its translation: CASSPQGRGQPQHF.

V and J are TRBV25-1 and TRBJ1-3; 7 bases line up with TRBD1. The germline V gene has CDR1 MGHDK and CDR2 SYGVNS. This CDR3 has 14 residues. Trimming removed 8 bases from V and 2 bases from J; junction bases left unmatched: 6. CDR3 DNA sequence: TGTGCCAGCGGCCCGCAGGGGGCTGGAAACACCATATATTTT. Translation: CASGPQGAGNTIYF.

This clonotype was seen ten or more times. The chain employs TRBV7-2 and TRBJ1-6; D ambiguous. The V end was cut by 3 bases, the J end by 7 bases, with 7 bases between. Germline V gives CDR1 SGHTA, CDR2 FQGNSA. The CDR3 covers 13 residues. The CDR3 loop reads CASSLGGNSPLHF. In nucleotides, the CDR3 is TGTGCCAGCAGCTTGGGCGGGAATTCACCCCTCCACTTT.

The V and J genes are TRBV12-5 and TRBJ1-1, with D tentatively TRBD1 (5 bases). The CDR3 runs 13 residues. Germline loops: CDR1 LGHNT, CDR2 FRNRAP. V was shortened by 3 bases and J by 0 bases, with 5 bases between the two germline ends. This chain's CDR3 is CASGFRVNTEAFF. CDR3 DNA sequence: TGTGCTAGTGGTTTCAGGGTGAACACTGAAGCTTTCTTT.

This clonotype was recorded at least ten times. V usage is TRBV5-1 and J usage is TRBJ2-1; no clear D gene. V was pared by 0 bases and J by 0 bases, with 7 bases between. Germline CDR1 SGHRS, CDR2 YFSETQ. The CDR3 consists of 15 residues. The CDR3 here is CASSLEPGSYNEQFF. The CDR3, as DNA: TGCGCCAGCAGCTTGGAACCAGGCTCCTACAATGAGCAGTTCTTC.

Regarding this clonotype: This may be a read error: a much more frequent sequence differs by one nucleotide. The V call is TRBV6-1, the J call TRBJ2-1, with 10 bases that match TRBD1. The CDR3 contains 16 residues. The germline V gene encodes CDR1 MNHNS and CDR2 SASEGT. Germline trimming cut 4 bases from V and 11 bases from J; bases unmatched to any gene: 14. In nucleotides, the CDR3 is TGTGCCAGCAGTGGAGACCCGGGACAGGGGAGCGATCAGCAGTTCTTC. This sequence encodes CASSGDPGQGSDQQFF.

The V and J genes are TRBV27 and TRBJ1-1, with TRBD1 matching over 7 bases. Germline V gene sequence: CDR1 MNHEY, CDR2 SMNVEV (reference sequence). The CDR3 is 13 residues long. J gave up 3 bases and V 4 bases, and 2 bases lay outside the gene matches. The CDR3 protein is CASSWQGDTEAFF. CDR3 coding DNA: TGTGCCAGCAGTTGGCAGGGGGACACTGAAGCTTTCTTT.

This clonotype has just a few counts. V usage is TRBV12-3 or TRBV12-4 and J usage is TRBJ1-2; tentatively, D is TRBD1 (5 bases). Trimming stripped 5 bases from V and 4 bases from J, with 14 bases between. The CDR3 covers 14 residues. For the CDR3, the DNA is TGTGCCAGCAGTGGTGGGGCAGGGACCTATGGCTACACCTTC. The encoded protein is CASSGGAGTYGYTF.

J is TRBJ2-3 and V is TRBV20-1; 7 bases align to TRBD1. J lost 0 bases, V lost 3 bases, and 18 bases had no gene match. Germline-derived CDR1 and CDR2 are DFQATT and SNEGSKA (reference sequence). The CDR3 consists of 19 residues. The CDR3 DNA reads TGCAGTGCTAGCCCCCGGGACAGTCGATTCTTCCCTAGCACAGATACGCAGTATTTT. The encoded protein is CSASPRDSRFFPSTDTQYF.

This clonotype occurred a few times. The chain recombines TRBV20-1 with TRBJ2-7; 13 nucleotides agree with TRBD2. V shed 0 bases and J 0 bases; nucleotides not matched to a gene: 8. Per germline, CDR1 DFQATT and CDR2 SNEGSKA (reference sequence). The CDR3 contains 18 residues. CDR3 amino acids: CSARDLTSGGHDSYEQYF. CDR3 DNA sequence: TGCAGTGCTAGAGACCTGACTAGCGGGGGGCACGACTCCTACGAGCAGTACTTC.

This clonotype came up a few times. This rearrangement joins TRBV7-8 to TRBJ2-7; 10 bases are shared with TRBD1. J gave up 6 bases and V 6 bases, and 11 bases lay outside the gene matches. Germline V gene lookup returns CDR1 SGHVS and CDR2 FQNEAQ. The CDR3 runs 15 residues. CDR3 sequence: CASSIRGQGTREQYV. For the CDR3, the DNA is TGTGCCAGCAGTATAAGGGGACAGGGGACTCGCGAGCAGTACGTC.

This clonotype was detected a few times. The genes are TRBV7-2 and TRBJ2-2; D is unclear. The CDR3 is 15 amino acids. Trimming took off 0 bases at V and 4 bases at J, with 9 bases between the two ends. CDR1 is SGHTA, CDR2 FQGNSA, per germline. For the CDR3, the DNA is TGTGCCAGCAGCTTAGCTAGCTATGGCACCGGGGAGCTGTTTTTT. The encoded protein is CASSLASYGTGELFF.

The V call is TRBV3-1, the J call TRBJ1-5; D unclear. V was trimmed by 1 base and J by 5 bases, leaving 3 bases between them. CDR3 length: 12 residues. Germline V gene data show CDR1 as LGHDT and CDR2 as YNNKEL (reference sequence). DNA for the CDR3: TGTGCCAGCAGCCAAGCGGATCAGCCCCAGCATTTT. Its translation is CASSQADQPQHF.

This clonotype showed up just a few times. The chain links TRBV6-1 to TRBJ1-2; D unresolved. V lost 0 bases and J lost 7, with 6 bases in between. This CDR3 comprises 12 residues. Per the germline V gene, CDR1 is MNHNS and CDR2 is SASEGT. The CDR3 coding sequence is TGTGCCAGCAGTGAAGCGTATGGTGGCTACACCTTC. Residues: CASSEAYGGYTF.

V usage is TRBV29-1 and J usage is TRBJ2-1, with TRBD2 matching 15 bases. Trimming removed 7 bases from V and 8 bases from J; junction bases left unmatched: 9. There are 15 residues in the CDR3. The V gene's germline CDR1 is SQVTM and CDR2 ANQGSEA. CDR3 coding DNA: TGCAGCGACCTAGGACTAGCGGGGGGGCGCGATGAGCAGTTCTTC. This sequence encodes CSDLGLAGGRDEQFF.

This clonotype has a handful of counts. The rearrangement uses TRBV28 and TRBJ1-4; no definite D call. V was shortened by 3 bases and J by 8 bases, with 13 bases between the two germline ends. Germline V lookup: CDR1 MDHEN, CDR2 SYDVKM. There are 14 residues in the CDR3. The CDR3 DNA is TGTGCCAGCAGTTTTGCTAACAAACGAGAAAAACTGTTTTTT. Protein sequence: CASSFANKREKLFF.

This clonotype came up a few times. This sequence joins TRBV9 and TRBJ1-1; D perhaps matches TRBD1 (5 bases). The CDR3 covers 18 residues. With 0 bases removed from V and 4 bases from J, the gap between germline ends came to 22 bases. Germline CDR1 and CDR2: SGDLS and YYNGEE. The CDR3 is CASSVARDGAQTITEAFF. The CDR3 nucleotides read TGTGCCAGCAGCGTAGCCAGGGACGGGGCACAGACGATCACTGAAGCTTTCTTT.